The next 26 T cell receptor beta chains were all read from a single sample in a study of blood T cell repertoires in COVID-19. Sequencing used immunoSEQ multiplex PCR; TCRdb keeps in-frame clones, though not all of them. The repertoire includes about 250,000 clones, around 84% of them detected once, and around 1.8% sits in the top ten. Sequenced sample: PBMCs or T cells enriched from blood (not recorded which). The receptors stem from a man in his forties or fifties who had recovered from COVID-19.

The chain employs TRBV5-1 and TRBJ1-2, with TRBD1 matching over 8 bases. Germline values: CDR1 SGHRS, CDR2 YFSETQ. There are 14 residues in the CDR3. V dropped 4 bases and J dropped 4; count of bases not matched to a gene: 6. The CDR3 region has the DNA TGCGCCAGCAGCCTGACAGGGGTCACCTATGGCTACACCTTC. Its translation: CASSLTGVTYGYTF.

This sequence joins TRBV19 and TRBJ2-1; TRBD2 matches 13 bases. CDR1 is LNHDA and CDR2 is SQIVND in the germline V gene (reference sequence). V dropped 4 bases and J dropped 3; count of bases not matched to a gene: 6. The CDR3 contains 17 residues. CDR3 in amino acids: CASSTGLAGPFYNEQFF. CDR3 coding DNA: TGTGCCAGTAGTACGGGACTAGCGGGGCCTTTCTACAATGAGCAGTTCTTC. Drawing the rest from reference TRBV19 and TRBJ2-1, the complete variable domain is DGGITQSPKYLFRKEGQNVTLSCEQNLNHDAMYWYRQDPGQGLRLIYYSQIVNDFQKGDIAEGYSVSREKKESFPLTVTSAQKNPTAFYLCASSTGLAGPFYNEQFFGPGTRLTVL.

This sequence joins TRBV6-5 and TRBJ1-4; no clear D. Trimming pared 4 bases from V and 0 bases from J, leaving 6 bases between. Germline V gives CDR1 MNHEY, CDR2 SVGAGI. The CDR3 loop spans 14 amino acids. CDR3 residues: CASSLTPTNEKLFF. Written as DNA, the CDR3 is TGTGCCAGCAGTTTGACACCAACTAATGAAAAACTGTTTTTT.

This chain joins TRBV19 and TRBJ2-7; 7 bases match TRBD2. This CDR3 spans 14 amino acids. V lost 7 bases, J lost 0 bases, and 6 bases stayed unmatched. Germline V gene data show CDR1 as LNHDA and CDR2 as SQIVND (reference sequence). This CDR3 is CASNKAGSSYEQYF. CDR3 in DNA: TGTGCCAGTAATAAAGCGGGGAGCTCCTACGAGCAGTACTTC.

This chain links TRBV3-1 (or the pseudogene TRBV3-2) with TRBJ2-1; 7 nucleotides line up with TRBD1. Unmatched junction bases numbered 6, after V lost 1 base and J lost 0 bases. From germline, CDR1 is LGHDT and CDR2 YNNKEL (reference sequence). The CDR3 extends over 17 amino acids. The CDR3 DNA follows: TGTGCCAGCAGCCAAGTGCTCAGGGGGAGCTCCTACAATGAGCAGTTCTTC. Residues: CASSQVLRGSSYNEQFF.

The chain combines TRBV19 with TRBJ1-5, with 7 bases lining up with TRBD1. The CDR3 spans 16 residues. Germline-derived CDR1 and CDR2 are LNHDA and SQIVND (reference sequence). With 5 bases clipped from V and 9 bases from J, the junction kept 16 bases outside the gene matches. The CDR3 region is CASSYGAGGRLWPQHF. As DNA, the CDR3 is TGTGCCAGTAGTTACGGAGCAGGGGGTAGATTGTGGCCCCAGCATTTT.

V gene TRBV9 combines with J gene TRBJ1-4; TRBD1 might be the D (6 bases). Trimming cost V 3 bases and J 4 bases, with 16 bases left between them. This CDR3 is built from 16 residues. From germline, CDR1 is SGDLS and CDR2 YYNGEE. In DNA form, the CDR3 reads TGTGCCAGCAGCGGCCGGGGACAACATTTTAATGAAAAACTGTTTTTT. Its protein is CASSGRGQHFNEKLFF.

The genes are TRBV19 and TRBJ2-5, with a weak D call TRBD2 (7 bases). Trimming took off 2 bases at V and 3 bases at J, with 10 bases between the two ends. The CDR3 length is 14 residues. Germline V gives CDR1 LNHDA, CDR2 SQIVND (reference sequence). Written as DNA, the CDR3 is TGTGCCAGTAGTATACGGGGGGCTGAAGAGACCCAGTACTTC. Its translation: CASSIRGAEETQYF.

This chain joins TRBV6-5 and TRBJ2-7, with unresolved D. Per germline, CDR1 MNHEY and CDR2 SVGAGI. This CDR3 comprises 13 residues. V was shortened by 6 bases and J by 7 bases, with 16 bases between the two germline ends. The CDR3 DNA follows: TGTGCCAGCAGATCCCCCTCCTACGAGGAGCAGTACTTC. Its translation is CASRSPSYEEQYF.

This clone was found a few times. The rearrangement links TRBV28 to TRBJ1-1; possibly TRBD1 for D (5 bases). This CDR3 is 13 amino acids long. Trimming took 6 bases from V and 3 from J, leaving 11 bases between them. Germline CDR1 and CDR2: MDHEN and SYDVKM. This CDR3 reads CASRGPGYTEAFF. The CDR3 DNA reads TGTGCCAGCAGGGGTCCAGGGTACACTGAAGCTTTCTTT.

This chain connects TRBV28 to TRBJ1-5; 8 bases align to TRBD1. CDR3 length: 15 residues. Trimming took 5 bases from V and 3 from J; bases not matched to a gene: 6. Germline V lookup: CDR1 MDHEN, CDR2 SYDVKM. CDR3 residues: CASSPQGGPNQPQHF. The CDR3 nucleotides read TGTGCCAGCAGTCCACAGGGGGGCCCCAATCAGCCCCAGCATTTT.

V usage is TRBV3-1 (or the pseudogene TRBV3-2) and J usage is TRBJ1-4; TRBD1 matches 8 bases. Germline V gives CDR1 LGHDT, CDR2 YNNKEL (reference sequence). There are 17 residues in the CDR3. After removal of 0 bases from V and 8 bases from J, the junction contained 11 bases not matched to a gene. The CDR3 protein is CASSQDLFGQGGEKLFF. In nucleotides, the CDR3 is TGTGCCAGCAGCCAAGATCTATTCGGACAGGGAGGGGAAAAACTGTTTTTT.

This clone appeared once. The V and J genes are TRBV11-2 and TRBJ2-1; 9 bases align to TRBD1. V lost 4 bases and J lost 2; bases outside the gene matches: 6. This CDR3 has 16 residues. Germline V gene data show CDR1 as SGHAT and CDR2 as FQNNGV. The CDR3 nucleotides are TGTGCCAGCAGCTCCCGGACAGGGGACGCCTACAATGAGCAGTTCTTC. Translating it yields CASSSRTGDAYNEQFF.

CDR3 loop: CASSGTGDQPQHF. For the CDR3, the DNA is TGTGCCAGCTCGGGGACAGGGGATCAGCCCCAGCATTTT. This rearrangement joins TRBV18 to TRBJ1-5, with 10 bases matching TRBD1. The CDR3 spans 13 residues. Germline trimming cut 6 bases from V and 5 bases from J; bases unmatched to any gene: 1. In germline, CDR1 is KGHSH, CDR2 LQKENI.

The rearrangement joins TRBV5-6 to TRBJ2-3, with 15 bases that match TRBD2. CDR3 length: 16 residues. CDR1 SGHDT and CDR2 YYEEEE come from the germline V gene. V lost 3 bases, J lost 5 bases, and 4 bases stayed unmatched. Written as DNA, the CDR3 is TGTGCCAGCAGCTGGACTAGCGGGGGGGCCGGAGATACGCAGTATTTT. Translated: CASSWTSGGAGDTQYF.

This chain connects TRBV5-1 to TRBJ1-2; 9 nucleotides align to TRBD1. This CDR3 is 14 amino acids long. Germline lookup yields CDR1 SGHRS and CDR2 YFSETQ. Germline trimming cut 4 bases from V and 4 bases from J; bases unmatched to any gene: 5. The chain's CDR3 is CASSQDRGVYGYTF. As DNA, the CDR3 is TGCGCCAGCAGCCAGGACAGGGGCGTCTATGGCTACACCTTC.

The J gene is TRBJ1-5, the V gene TRBV5-1; TRBD1 aligns across 8 bases. CDR3 length: 14 amino acids. In germline, CDR1 is SGHRS, CDR2 YFSETQ. The junction had 9 bases not matched to a gene; V was cut back by 8 bases and J by 5 bases. Written as DNA, the CDR3 is TGCGCCAGTTCGACAGGGGAAGGGTATCAGCCCCAGCATTTT. It yields the protein CASSTGEGYQPQHF.

This chain connects TRBV27 to TRBJ2-3; D possibly corresponds to TRBD1 (5 bases). The CDR3 is 18 residues long. CDR1 is MNHEY and CDR2 is SMNVEV in the germline V gene (reference sequence). V was trimmed by 1 base and J by 3 bases, leaving 20 bases between them. This CDR3 reads CASSLFADKHDSTDTQYF. The CDR3 bases are TGTGCCAGCAGTTTATTTGCGGACAAACACGATTCGACAGATACGCAGTATTTT.

The chain is built from TRBV19 and TRBJ1-2; D unresolved. Germline CDR1 LNHDA, CDR2 SQIVND (reference sequence). V lost 7 bases to trimming and J lost 2 bases, with 14 bases between them. The CDR3 loop spans 14 amino acids. Here the CDR3 DNA reads TGTGCCAGTACTCCACGTGGAGTAAACTATGGCTACACCTTC. Residues: CASTPRGVNYGYTF.

This chain links TRBV5-1 with TRBJ2-7, with 9 nucleotides matching TRBD1. The CDR3 is 15 residues long. CDR1 is SGHRS, CDR2 YFSETQ, per germline. The ends lost 4 bases at V and 1 base at J; junction bases unmatched: 6. The CDR3 reads CASSPSGQGSYEQYF. The CDR3, as DNA: TGCGCCAGCAGCCCGTCGGGACAGGGATCCTACGAGCAGTACTTC.

The chain's CDR3 is CASSSYTGPAGEQFF. CDR3 nucleotide sequence: TGTGCCAGCAGCTCTTACACAGGACCCGCTGGTGAGCAGTTCTTC. The gene calls are TRBV7-9 and TRBJ2-1; D may be TRBD1 (5 bases). The CDR3 is 15 amino acids. Per the germline V gene, CDR1 is SEHNR and CDR2 is FQNEAQ (reference sequence). Trimming took off 4 bases at V and 9 bases at J, with 19 bases between the two ends.

The genes are TRBV5-1 and TRBJ2-7; 9 bases line up with TRBD2. The CDR3 consists of 15 residues. CDR1 and CDR2 from the germline V gene are SGHRS and YFSETQ. The ends lost 5 bases at V and 4 bases at J; junction bases unmatched: 10. The CDR3 protein is CASRRGIAGEYEQYF. CDR3 sequence (DNA): TGCGCCAGCAGGAGGGGGATAGCGGGAGAATACGAGCAGTACTTC.

J is TRBJ1-1 and V is TRBV19; D is uncertain. Trimming stripped 4 bases from V and 3 bases from J, with 15 bases between. The CDR3 is 15 amino acids. Germline V gene lookup returns CDR1 LNHDA and CDR2 SQIVND (reference sequence). The CDR3: CASSTQDLRDTEAFF. In nucleotides, the CDR3 is TGTGCCAGTAGTACTCAGGACTTACGTGACACTGAAGCTTTCTTT.

The chain has TRBV4-1 and TRBJ1-2, with D perhaps TRBD1 (6 bases). The CDR3 is 17 amino acids. Germline values: CDR1 MGHRA, CDR2 YSYEKL. Trimming shortened V by 2 bases and J by 0 bases, and 16 bases separated the two germline ends. CDR3: CASSQLGTIKANYGYTF. The CDR3 DNA follows: TGCGCCAGCAGCCAACTAGGGACAATCAAAGCTAACTATGGCTACACCTTC.

The rearrangement joins TRBV3-1 (or the pseudogene TRBV3-2) to TRBJ2-3; 7 nucleotides line up with TRBD2. CDR1 is LGHDT, CDR2 YNNKEL, per germline (reference sequence). This CDR3 is 12 amino acids long. Losses at the gene ends were 5 bases for V and 6 bases for J; bases not matched to a gene: 2. As DNA, the CDR3 is TGTGCCAGCAGCATGGGGGGGGATACGCAGTATTTT. Its protein product is CASSMGGDTQYF.

This rearrangement joins TRBV27 to TRBJ2-7; D may be TRBD1 (7 bases). V gave up 3 bases and J gave up 6 bases, with 12 bases separating them. The germline V gene encodes CDR1 MNHEY and CDR2 SMNVEV (reference sequence). The CDR3 extends over 13 amino acids. The CDR3 coding sequence is TGTGCCAGCAGTTTGGCGGGACAGATCGAGCAGTACTTC. This encodes CASSLAGQIEQYF.